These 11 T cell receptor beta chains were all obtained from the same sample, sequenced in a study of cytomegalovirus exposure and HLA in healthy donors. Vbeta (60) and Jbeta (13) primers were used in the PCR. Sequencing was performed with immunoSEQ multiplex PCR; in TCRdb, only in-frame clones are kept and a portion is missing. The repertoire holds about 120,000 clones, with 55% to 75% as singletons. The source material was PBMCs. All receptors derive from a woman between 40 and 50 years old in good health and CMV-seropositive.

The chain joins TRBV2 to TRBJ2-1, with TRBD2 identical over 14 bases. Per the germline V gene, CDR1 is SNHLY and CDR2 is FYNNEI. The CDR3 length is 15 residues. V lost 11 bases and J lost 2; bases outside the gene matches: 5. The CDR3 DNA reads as TGTGCCGGCCGGACTAGCGGGGGGACCTACAATGAGCAGTTCTTC. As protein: CAGRTSGGTYNEQFF.

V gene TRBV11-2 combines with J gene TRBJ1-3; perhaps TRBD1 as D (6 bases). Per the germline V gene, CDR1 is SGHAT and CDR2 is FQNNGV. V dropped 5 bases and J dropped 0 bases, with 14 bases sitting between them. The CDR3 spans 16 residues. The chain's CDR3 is CASSPRGQLSGNTIYF. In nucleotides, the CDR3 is TGTGCCAGCAGCCCGAGAGGACAGCTCTCTGGAAACACCATATATTTT.

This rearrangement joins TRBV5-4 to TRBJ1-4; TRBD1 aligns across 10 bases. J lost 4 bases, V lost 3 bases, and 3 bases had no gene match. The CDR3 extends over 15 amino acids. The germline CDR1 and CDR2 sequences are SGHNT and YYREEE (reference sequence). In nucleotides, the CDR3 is TGTGCCAGCAGCTACCGGACAGGGGGTAATGAAAAACTGTTTTTT. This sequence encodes CASSYRTGGNEKLFF.

This chain's CDR3 is CASSPSPGTDKGKLFF. CDR3 nucleotide sequence: TGCGCCAGCAGCCCATCCCCCGGGACAGATAAGGGAAAACTGTTTTTT. This chain joins TRBV5-1 and TRBJ1-4; 7 bases match TRBD1. V was pared by 4 bases and J by 10 bases, with 16 bases of the junction left unmatched. The CDR3 length is 16 residues. From germline, CDR1 is SGHRS and CDR2 YFSETQ.

The CDR3 spells CASSGETGSPGELFF. DNA for the CDR3: TGTGCCAGCAGTGGTGAAACAGGTTCCCCCGGGGAGCTGTTTTTT. The chain links TRBV6-5 to TRBJ2-2; D might be TRBD1 (5 bases). Germline CDR1 reads MNHEY; CDR2 reads SVGAGI. Trimming stripped 5 bases from V and 6 bases from J, with 16 bases between. There are 15 residues in the CDR3.

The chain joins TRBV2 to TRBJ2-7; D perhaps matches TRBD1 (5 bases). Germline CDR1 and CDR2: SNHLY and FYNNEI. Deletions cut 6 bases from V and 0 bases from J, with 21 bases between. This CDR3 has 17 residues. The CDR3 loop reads CASRSAPLGARSYEQYF. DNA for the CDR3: TGTGCCAGCAGGTCAGCCCCCTTAGGGGCCCGCTCCTACGAGCAGTACTTC.

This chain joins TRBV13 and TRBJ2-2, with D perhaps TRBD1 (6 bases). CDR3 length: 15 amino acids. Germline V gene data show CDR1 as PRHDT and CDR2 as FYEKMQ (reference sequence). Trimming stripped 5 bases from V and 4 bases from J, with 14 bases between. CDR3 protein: CASSLTGLSTGELFF. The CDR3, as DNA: TGTGCCAGCAGCCTAACAGGGTTATCCACCGGGGAGCTGTTTTTT.

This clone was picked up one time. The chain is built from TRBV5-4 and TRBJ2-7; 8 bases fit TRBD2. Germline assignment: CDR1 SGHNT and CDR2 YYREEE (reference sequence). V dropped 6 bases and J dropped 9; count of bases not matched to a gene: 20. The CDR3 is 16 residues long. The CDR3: CASTAGDSGVGDRQYF. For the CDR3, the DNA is TGTGCCAGCACGGCAGGGGATAGCGGGGTGGGGGATCGGCAGTACTTC.

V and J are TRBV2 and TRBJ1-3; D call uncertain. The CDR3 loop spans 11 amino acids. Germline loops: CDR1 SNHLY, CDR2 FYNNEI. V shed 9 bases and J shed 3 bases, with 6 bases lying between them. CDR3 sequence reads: CARKLGNTIYF. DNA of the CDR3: TGTGCCAGAAAACTTGGAAACACCATATATTTT.

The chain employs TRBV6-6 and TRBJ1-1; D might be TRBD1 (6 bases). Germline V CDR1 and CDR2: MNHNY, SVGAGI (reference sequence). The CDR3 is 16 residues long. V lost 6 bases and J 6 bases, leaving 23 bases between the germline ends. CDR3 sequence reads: CASRRPGHQLFPEAFF. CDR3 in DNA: TGTGCCAGCAGACGGCCGGGACACCAATTATTCCCTGAAGCTTTCTTT.

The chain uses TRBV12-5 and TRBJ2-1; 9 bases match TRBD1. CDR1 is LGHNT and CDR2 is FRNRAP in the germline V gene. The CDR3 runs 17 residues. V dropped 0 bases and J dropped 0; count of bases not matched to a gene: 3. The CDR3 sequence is CASGLVTGGYSYNEQFF. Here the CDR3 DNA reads TGTGCTAGTGGTTTGGTCACAGGGGGCTACTCCTACAATGAGCAGTTCTTC.